What follows is one T cell receptor (beta chain) and its context. Its matching antigen is unknown. This sample was included in a study of T cell clonotyping in hematopoietic cell transplantation. Across the study: Pretransplant recipient samples were taken after cytoreduction.

V dropped 10 bases and J dropped 0; count of bases not matched to a gene: 8. CDR1 is MGHDK and CDR2 is SYGVNS in the germline V gene. The CDR3 consists of 15 residues. Profiling relied on immunoSEQ multiplex PCR, and the TCRdb table lists in-frame clones only, not all of them. The profile covers approximately 80,000 clones, with 90% to 97% appearing a single time and roughly 1.5% taken by the ten largest. Noted time point: recipient sample about 28 days before transplant, after cytoreduction. Blood collection times were about day -28 and days 30, 100, 180 posttransplant. Findings of the study overall: Few recipient clonotypes overlapped donors; over 95% were de novo at given depth.

The clonotype was recovered from a woman in her 50s with acute myeloid leukemia. Some clones in this sample may be carry-over from other donors' samples. The source material was peripheral blood mononuclear cells, sampled before stem cell transplant. The chain carries TRBV25-1 and TRBJ2-2, with 7 bases aligning to TRBD1. The CDR3 sequence is CATKGQPANTGELFF. The CDR3 DNA sequence: TGTGCCACTAAGGGACAGCCCGCGAACACCGGGGAGCTGTTTTTT.